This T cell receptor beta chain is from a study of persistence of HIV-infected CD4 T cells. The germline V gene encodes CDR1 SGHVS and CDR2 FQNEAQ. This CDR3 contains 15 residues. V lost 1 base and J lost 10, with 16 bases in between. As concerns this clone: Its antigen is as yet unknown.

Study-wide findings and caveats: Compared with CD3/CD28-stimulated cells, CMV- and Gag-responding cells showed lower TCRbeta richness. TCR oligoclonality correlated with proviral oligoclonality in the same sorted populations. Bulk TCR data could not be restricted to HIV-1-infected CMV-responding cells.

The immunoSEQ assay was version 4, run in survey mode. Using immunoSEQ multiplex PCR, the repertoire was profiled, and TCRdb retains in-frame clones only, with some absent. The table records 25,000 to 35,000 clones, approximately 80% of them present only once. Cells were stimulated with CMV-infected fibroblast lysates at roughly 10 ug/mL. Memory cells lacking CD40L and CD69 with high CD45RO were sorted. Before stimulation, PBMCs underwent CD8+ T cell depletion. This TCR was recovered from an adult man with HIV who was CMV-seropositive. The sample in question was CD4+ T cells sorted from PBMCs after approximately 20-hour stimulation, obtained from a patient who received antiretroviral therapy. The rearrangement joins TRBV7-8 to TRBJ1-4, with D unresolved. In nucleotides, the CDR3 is TGTGCCAGCAGCTTAGTTTCTGGGTCATCAGGAAAACTGTTTTTT. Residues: CASSLVSGSSGKLFF.